Listed here is a single TCR beta chain. Sequencing was performed with immunoSEQ multiplex PCR; in TCRdb, only in-frame clones are kept and a portion is missing. The sample includes 100,000 to 120,000 clones, approximately 89% of them seen just once. Germline CDR1 is SEHNR and CDR2 is FQNEAQ (reference sequence). J was trimmed by 0 bases and V by 7 bases; bases with no gene match: 8. The length of the CDR3 is 15 residues. The entry originates in a study of T cell responses to AZD1222 COVID-19 vaccine. The sequences come from peripheral blood, collected on day 0 of MenACWY control vaccination. The V call is TRBV7-9, the J call TRBJ1-1; 7 nucleotides agree with TRBD1. This clonotype originated in an adult in good health. CDR3 residues: CASTDVTGVNTEAFF. The CDR3 DNA reads as TGTGCCAGCACCGACGTCACAGGGGTGAACACTGAAGCTTTCTTT. The full variable domain, with the rest looked up from reference TRBV7-9 and TRBJ1-1, is DTGVSQNPRHKITKRGQNVTFRCDPISEHNRLYWYRQTLGQGPEFLTYFQNEAQLEKSRLLSDRFSAERPKGSFSTLEIQRTEQGDSAMYLCASTDVTGVNTEAFFGQGTRLTVV.